Given below is one TCR beta chain in context. This clone was found many times. Its cognate antigen has yet to be identified. Base-call qualities are not available, and no considerably larger clone is one nucleotide away. According to the germline V gene (reference sequence), CDR1 reads DFQATT and CDR2 reads SNEGSKA. Counted from cysteine to phenylalanine, this CDR3 has 13 amino acids. Solely the CDR3 DNA is kept, with 39 bases framed from the first base. Trimming costs V 6 bases and J 3 bases, and their ends lie 11 bases apart. Before undergoing thyroid surgery, none of the patients had been given any kind of treatment. The study retrospectively analysed patient clinical samples collected from the early 2010s to the late 2010s using T-cell receptor beta sequencing. Library generation was performed with PCR. The sequencing machine was an Illumina HiSeq 4000. High-throughput sequencing was used to profile the TCR beta-chain CDR3 region of each patient. The authors' analysis ran thus. A classifier to discriminate distant-metastatic papillary thyroid cancer patients was built from CDR3 differences across clinicopathological groups. Repertoire diversity was assessed with the Shannon index, and tumor-blood repertoire similarity with the Morisita-Horn index. The public reads were run again by TCRdb, first through fastp at Q25 and then through MiXCR, and only productive beta chains were kept. TCRdb's processing, not the study's, gives the V and J calls here. This sample lists around 17,000 clones; approximately 27% were detected once. The top ten clonotypes cover 15% to 19% of the sample.

The sample comes from a study of metastatic and nonmetastatic thyroid tumors (dated by TCRdb to the early 2020s). Concerning the study at large: Repertoires from peripheral blood and from tumor or nodule tissue samples of malignant and benign thyroid patients were compared. What the study reported, not specific to this receptor: In both blood and tumor samples, malignant tumors were reported to have significantly higher TCR beta diversity than benign nodules.

Sequenced material: tumor tissue. This receptor was taken from a female donor with papillary thyroid cancer or a benign thyroid nodule (not recorded which). Some clones in this sample may be carry-over from other donors' samples. The chain links TRBV20-1 with TRBJ1-4, with TRBD1 as a weak D call on 5 bases. For the CDR3, the sequence is CSASGGANEKLFF. The sequenced DNA is TGCAGTGCCAGTGGGGGGGCTAATGAAAAACTGTTTTTT.